This is a list of T cell receptor beta chains from one sample in a study of blood T cell repertoires in COVID-19. Clones were sequenced by immunoSEQ multiplex PCR, and TCRdb holds only the in-frame ones, with some missing. The sample shows about 14,000 clones, around 73% of them seen only once. Sample: peripheral blood. These receptors were collected from a man between 65 and 85 years old with acute or convalescent COVID-19. The CDR3 runs from the conserved cysteine through the conserved F or W. The D gene is left open where the match is weak. Expanded clones get a size class; other rows say once, few or many, or leave the size out.

clone_size,j_call,d_call,v_call,cdr3_nt,cdr3_aa
.,TRBJ2-2,TRBD2,TRBV28,TGTGCCAGCACCGAGGGGGCTAGCGGGAGGGGGGAGCTGTTTTTT,CASTEGASGRGELFF
.,TRBJ1-1,TRBD1,TRBV19,TGTGCCAGTAGGAGAGACAGGGGTTTTGAAGCTTTCTTT,CASRRDRGFEAFF
few,TRBJ1-2,TRBD1,TRBV19,TGTGCCAGTAGTTCGGGACAGGGGGCTCCCGGCTACACCTTC,CASSSGQGAPGYTF
few,TRBJ1-2,TRBD1,TRBV6-5,TGTGCCAGCAATCCGTCAGGGACAGGCCGGGTCGGCTACACCTTC,CASNPSGTGRVGYTF
few,TRBJ1-4,TRBD1,TRBV6-2/TRBV6-3,TGTGCCAGCAGTGACCCCGGGACAGCTAATGAAAAACTGTTTTTT,CASSDPGTANEKLFF
.,TRBJ2-2,TRBD2,TRBV4-1,TGCGCCAGCAGCCACCCAGTTGCGGGGGGGCACACCGGGGAGCTGTTTTTT,CASSHPVAGGHTGELFF
.,TRBJ1-1,.,TRBV27,TGTGCCAGCAGCGGCCTGACAGAACTCAGAGCTTTCTTT,CASSGLTELRAFF
few,TRBJ2-7,TRBD2,TRBV5-4,TGTGCCAGCAGCTTGGGATCTGCGGGAGGGGACAACGAGCAGTACTTC,CASSLGSAGGDNEQYF
.,TRBJ1-5,.,TRBV19,TGTGCCAGCAAGCGGGGCTACACCGAAGTTTCAAATCCGCCCCAGCATTTT,CASKRGYTEVSNPPQHF
.,TRBJ2-5,TRBD1,TRBV4-3,TGCGCCAGCAGCCGCCTACAGGGGGGCCAAGAGACCCAGTACTTC,CASSRLQGGQETQYF
.,TRBJ1-2,.,TRBV5-6,TGTGCTAGCAGCTTGGAGGGGACACTCGCTAACTATGGCTACACCTTC,CASSLEGTLANYGYTF
large,TRBJ2-7,TRBD1,TRBV7-2,TGTGCCAGCAGCTTAGAGGGACAGGGGTACCACGAGCAGTACTTC,CASSLEGQGYHEQYF
.,TRBJ1-2,TRBD1,TRBV19,TGTGCCAGTAGTAGCACAGGGGGCATCGATGGCTACACCTTC,CASSSTGGIDGYTF
.,TRBJ1-1,TRBD1,TRBV29-1,TGCAGCGTTGACCCGACAGGGCTAAACACTGAAGCTTTCTTT,CSVDPTGLNTEAFF
.,TRBJ1-4,.,TRBV19,TGTGCCAGTAGTATTTCGTCGGCAACTAATGAAAAACTGTTTTTT,CASSISSATNEKLFF
.,TRBJ2-3,.,TRBV5-1,TGCGCCAGCAGTGCGGGGAATCCTACAGATACGCAGTATTTT,CASSAGNPTDTQYF
.,TRBJ2-7,TRBD1,TRBV29-1,TGCAGCGTCGGGACAGGGGGTAGCTCCTACGAGCAGTACTTC,CSVGTGGSSYEQYF
.,TRBJ2-5,TRBD2,TRBV3-1/TRBV3-2,TGTGCCAGCAGCCAAGGACTAGCGGGCCTCCAAGAGACCCAGTACTTC,CASSQGLAGLQETQYF
.,TRBJ1-2,.,TRBV27,TGTGCCAGCAGCCTGCAGGGGTGGGGCGGCTACACCTTC,CASSLQGWGGYTF
.,TRBJ2-7,.,TRBV14,TGTGCCAGCAGCCAAGTTTCCAGGGGCGAGCAGTACTTC,CASSQVSRGEQYF
.,TRBJ2-7,.,TRBV14,TGTGCCAGCAGCCACATACAGGTCGGCTCCTACGAGCAGTACTTC,CASSHIQVGSYEQYF
few,TRBJ1-6,TRBD1,TRBV5-1,TGCGCCAGCAGCCCTGGGGCAGGGGGAAGGTTTGATTCACCCCTCCACTTT,CASSPGAGGRFDSPLHF
.,TRBJ2-5,TRBD1,TRBV27,TGTGCCAGCAGTATAAGAGGGGGCGGTGAGACCCAGTACTTC,CASSIRGGGETQYF
.,TRBJ2-7,.,TRBV30,TGTGCCTGGAGCAGGTCTTTAGGCGCATCCTCCTACGAGCAGTACTTC,CAWSRSLGASSYEQYF
.,TRBJ1-1,.,TRBV6-5,TGTGCCAGCAGTTACGGCCCCGGGGGGCTGGCTGAAGCTTTCTTT,CASSYGPGGLAEAFF
.,TRBJ1-1,.,TRBV6-5,TGTGCCAGCAGACCCCGGGGGGTCGCTGAAGCTTTCTTT,CASRPRGVAEAFF
.,TRBJ2-2,.,TRBV12-5,TGTGCTAGTGGTTACACAGAGGACTTTTCCGCGAGGCCCACCGGGGAGCTGTTTTTT,CASGYTEDFSARPTGELFF
.,TRBJ2-5,TRBD2,TRBV3-1/TRBV3-2,TGTGCCAGCAGCCAACGGACTAGCGGGAGTTTCCTAGAGACCCAGTACTTC,CASSQRTSGSFLETQYF
.,TRBJ2-1,TRBD2,TRBV11-3,TGTGCCAGCAGCCGGGGGGTAGCGGGAGGCGAGGTTCAGTTCTTC,CASSRGVAGGEVQFF
few,TRBJ2-5,.,TRBV4-3,TGCGCCAGCAGCCAAGATCGGGCAGGGGACGAGACCCAGTACTTC,CASSQDRAGDETQYF
.,TRBJ2-1,.,TRBV4-3,TGCGCCAGCAGCCCCCGGGACTCCCAGGATGAGCAGTTCTTC,CASSPRDSQDEQFF
once,TRBJ2-1,.,TRBV24-1,TGTGCCACCAGTGTAGTATCTAGCTCCTACAATGAGCAGTTCTTC,CATSVVSSSYNEQFF
.,TRBJ1-1,TRBD1,TRBV7-8,TGTGCCAGCAGCTTACGGGACAGGGGCTCCAACACTGAAGCTTTCTTT,CASSLRDRGSNTEAFF
.,TRBJ2-1,.,TRBV4-1,TGCGCCAGCAGCCAAGACGACAACAGGTTAGACAATGAGCAGTTCTTC,CASSQDDNRLDNEQFF
few,TRBJ2-2,TRBD2,TRBV14,TGTGCCAGCAGAACCGGGACTACTAACACCGGGGAGCTGTTTTTT,CASRTGTTNTGELFF
.,TRBJ1-2,.,TRBV19,TGTGCCAGTTCGGGGGGCCTAGCTAACTATGGCTACACCTTC,CASSGGLANYGYTF
few,TRBJ1-4,.,TRBV27,TGTGCCAGCAGTACCGGGACTCCCGGAAAACTGTTTTTT,CASSTGTPGKLFF
.,TRBJ1-4,TRBD1,TRBV9,TGTGCCAGCAGCGCGAGAGGGGGCCAGCTAAATGAAAAACTGTTTTTT,CASSARGGQLNEKLFF